The 25 T cell receptor beta chains below come from one sample, sequenced in a study of OX40 agonist ivuxolimab in advanced cancers. Data came from immunoSEQ multiplex PCR; TCRdb stores just in-frame clones and leaves some out. The sample holds about 53,000 clones, about 88% seen once. The material was CD4+ or CD8+ T cells sorted from blood, obtained in a trial of the OX40 agonist ivuxolimab. The source is an adult with an advanced solid tumor such as melanoma, head and neck, liver or kidney cancer.

The chain combines TRBV5-1 with TRBJ2-1; D remains ambiguous. The CDR3 contains 11 residues. The germline V gene encodes CDR1 SGHRS and CDR2 YFSETQ. Trimming pared 6 bases from V and 9 bases from J, leaving 10 bases between. In nucleotides, the CDR3 is TGCGCCAGCACTTCCTCGATTGAGCAGTTCTTC. It encodes CASTSSIEQFF.

This chain uses TRBV5-4 with TRBJ1-1; D may be TRBD1 (5 bases). Germline assignment: CDR1 SGHNT and CDR2 YYREEE (reference sequence). The V end was cut by 6 bases, the J end by 1 base, with 16 bases between. The CDR3 is 15 amino acids. This CDR3 reads CASTGTPSRNTEAFF. Written as DNA, the CDR3 is TGTGCCAGCACTGGGACGCCGTCGAGGAACACTGAAGCTTTCTTT.

The J gene is TRBJ1-1, the V gene TRBV7-8; D is unresolved. Trimming took off 1 base at V and 5 bases at J, with 11 bases between the two ends. Germline V gives CDR1 SGHVS, CDR2 FQNEAQ. This CDR3 contains 14 residues. The DNA for the CDR3 is TGTGCCAGCAGCTTAGGGGGTTATGGGACTGAAGCTTTCTTT. It is translated as CASSLGGYGTEAFF.

V and J are TRBV11-2 and TRBJ1-5, with D perhaps TRBD1 (5 bases). The germline V gene has CDR1 SGHAT and CDR2 FQNNGV. V was cut by 5 bases and J by 0 bases, with 17 bases left in between. The CDR3 runs 17 residues. CDR3 sequence reads: CASSEKFGGNSNQPQHF. CDR3 in DNA: TGTGCCAGCAGCGAAAAATTTGGGGGAAATAGCAATCAGCCCCAGCATTTT.

This clone came up once. This chain joins TRBV5-8 and TRBJ1-6; D is unresolved. With 2 bases removed from V and 7 bases from J, the gap between germline ends came to 13 bases. The CDR3 has 15 residues. Looked up from germline, CDR1 is SGHTS and CDR2 is YDEGEE. The CDR3 nucleotides are TGTGCCAGCAGCTTTTGGTCAGGTTGGAATTCACCCCTCCACTTT. Its translation is CASSFWSGWNSPLHF.

The V call is TRBV6-6, the J call TRBJ2-1; the D gene could be TRBD1 or TRBD2 (5 bases each). Germline assignment: CDR1 MNHNY and CDR2 SVGAGI (reference sequence). The CDR3 consists of 16 residues. Trimming cost V 5 bases and J 1 base, with 15 bases left between them. The CDR3 DNA is TGTGCCAGCAGTCGGGACCTGGTAGGGTCCTACAATGAGCAGTTCTTC. Encoded protein: CASSRDLVGSYNEQFF.

The V and J genes are TRBV10-3 and TRBJ2-1; 10 bases align to TRBD1. The germline V gene encodes CDR1 ENHRY and CDR2 SYGVKD. Trimming took 9 bases from V and 8 from J; bases not matched to a gene: 4. The CDR3 length is 12 residues. The CDR3: CAMGQGSDEQFF. CDR3 in DNA: TGTGCCATGGGACAGGGGAGCGATGAGCAGTTCTTC.

This sequence joins TRBV10-2 and TRBJ1-5; D is ambiguous. CDR3 size: 13 residues. The germline V gene has CDR1 WSHSY and CDR2 SAAADI. The V gene lost 11 bases and the J gene lost 5 bases, with 16 bases spanning the gap. CDR3 protein: CAATGRRDQPQHF. CDR3 nucleotide sequence: TGCGCCGCCACCGGCAGGAGGGATCAGCCCCAGCATTTT.

The rearrangement links TRBV11-3 to TRBJ2-2; D is unclear. The germline V and J ends were trimmed by 2 bases and 5 bases, with 6 bases remaining between them. CDR1 and CDR2 from the germline V gene are SGHNT and YENEEA. The CDR3 consists of 13 residues. The CDR3 sequence is CASSLSETGELFF. CDR3 sequence (DNA): TGTGCCAGCAGCTTATCGGAAACCGGGGAGCTGTTTTTT.

V is TRBV7-3 and J is TRBJ2-5; 7 bases agree with TRBD2. Unmatched junction bases numbered 6, after V lost 3 bases and J lost 2 bases. The germline gives CDR1 SGHTA, CDR2 FQGTGA. The CDR3 runs 15 residues. CDR3 coding DNA: TGTGCCAGCAGCTTGGGGACTACCCTTCAAGAGACCCAGTACTTC. It is translated as CASSLGTTLQETQYF.

The genes are TRBV6-5 and TRBJ2-1; D might be TRBD1 (5 bases). The germline gives CDR1 MNHEY, CDR2 SVGAGI. The CDR3 length is 15 residues. Trimming cost V 3 bases and J 4 bases, with 13 bases left between them. CDR3 sequence: CASSYVTAGYNEQFF. The CDR3 DNA sequence: TGTGCCAGCAGTTATGTGACAGCAGGATACAATGAGCAGTTCTTC.

The rearrangement joins TRBV29-1 to TRBJ2-7, with D uncertain. This CDR3 comprises 10 residues. From germline, CDR1 is SQVTM and CDR2 ANQGSEA. Trimming stripped 5 bases from V and 2 bases from J, with 4 bases between. In nucleotides, the CDR3 is TGCAGCGTTTCCCCCTACGAGCAGTACTTC. The encoded protein is CSVSPYEQYF.

The chain is built from TRBV10-1 and TRBJ2-7; a weak D match, TRBD1 (6 bases). The V end lost 6 bases, the J end lost 1 base, and 19 bases lay between the germline ends. Germline V lookup: CDR1 WNHNN, CDR2 SYGVQD (reference sequence). The CDR3 length is 16 residues. CDR3 loop: CASSRRAGEPSYEQYF. For the CDR3, the DNA is TGCGCCAGCAGCCGACGTGCAGGGGAACCTTCCTACGAGCAGTACTTC.

The gene calls are TRBV19 and TRBJ1-4; D may be TRBD1 (5 bases). Germline CDR1 and CDR2: LNHDA and SQIVND (reference sequence). This CDR3 has 10 residues. V gave up 11 bases and J gave up 7 bases, with 8 bases separating them. As DNA, the CDR3 is TGTGCCTCTCAGGGTGAAAAACTGTTTTTT. It is translated as CASQGEKLFF.

V and J are TRBV10-3 and TRBJ1-6; no firm D call. The germline V and J ends were trimmed by 2 bases and 7 bases, with 9 bases remaining between them. The CDR3 runs to 14 residues. CDR1 is ENHRY, CDR2 SYGVKD, per germline. CDR3 protein: CAISERSVNSPLHF. As DNA, the CDR3 is TGTGCCATCAGTGAGCGGTCAGTAAATTCACCCCTCCACTTT.

This rearrangement joins TRBV6-5 to TRBJ1-6, with a tentative D call TRBD1 (5 bases). Germline lookup yields CDR1 MNHEY and CDR2 SVGAGI. Trimming removed 5 bases at V and 7 bases at J, with 15 bases between. This CDR3 is built from 15 residues. CDR3 in amino acids: CASSLTGTGNSPLHF. The CDR3 DNA reads TGTGCCAGCAGTCTCACCGGGACGGGAAATTCACCCCTCCACTTT.

This sequence joins TRBV5-1 and TRBJ2-7, with D perhaps TRBD2 (5 bases). The V end lost 4 bases, the J end lost 6 bases, and 20 bases lay between the germline ends. In germline, CDR1 is SGHRS, CDR2 YFSETQ. The CDR3 is 15 residues long. The CDR3 here is CASSALSGVDGEQYF. The DNA of the CDR3 is TGCGCCAGCAGCGCCCTTTCCGGGGTCGACGGCGAGCAGTACTTC.

The gene calls are TRBV30 and TRBJ1-2; TRBD1 matches 7 bases. The germline gives CDR1 GTSNPN, CDR2 SVGIG (reference sequence). This CDR3 contains 13 residues. V lost 0 bases, J lost 8 bases, and 6 bases stayed unmatched. The CDR3 DNA reads TGTGCCTGGAGTGTAGGACAGGCCTCGGGCTACACCTTC. Encoded protein: CAWSVGQASGYTF. Full variable domain (missing parts from reference TRBV30 and TRBJ1-2): SQTIHQWPATLVQPVGSPLSLECTVEGTSNPNLYWYRQAAGRGLQLLFYSVGIGQISSEVPQNLSASRPQDRQFILSSKKLLLSDSGFYLCAWSVGQASGYTFGSGTRLTVV.

This clone was detected only once. The chain is built from TRBV29-1 and TRBJ1-2; tentatively, D is TRBD1 (6 bases). Trimming pared 4 bases from V and 4 bases from J, leaving 13 bases between. This CDR3 is built from 13 residues. Germline loops: CDR1 SQVTM, CDR2 ANQGSEA. The CDR3, as DNA: TGCAGCGTTGGGGGGCAGAGAGGCTATGGCTACACCTTC. Translated, it gives CSVGGQRGYGYTF.

The V call is TRBV19, the J call TRBJ1-1; D might be TRBD1 (6 bases). Deletions cut 6 bases from V and 10 bases from J, with 18 bases between. The CDR3 extends over 13 amino acids. The germline V gene encodes CDR1 LNHDA and CDR2 SQIVND (reference sequence). The CDR3 region is CASSRTELPTAFF. For the CDR3, the DNA is TGTGCCAGTAGCCGGACAGAGCTCCCTACAGCTTTCTTT.

The CDR3: CASSLSGTDGNQPQHF. CDR3 coding DNA: TGTGCCAGCTCACTCTCCGGGACGGACGGCAATCAGCCCCAGCATTTT. The genes are TRBV18 and TRBJ1-5, with D perhaps matching TRBD1 (5 bases). Per the germline V gene, CDR1 is KGHSH and CDR2 is LQKENI. This CDR3 comprises 16 residues. V lost 4 bases and J lost 2, with 15 bases in between.

The V and J genes are TRBV5-1 and TRBJ1-6; D not certain. V was clipped by 0 bases and J by 0 bases, with 4 bases between them. CDR3 length equals 15 residues. Germline loops: CDR1 SGHRS, CDR2 YFSETQ. The DNA for the CDR3 is TGCGCCAGCAGCTTGGACAGCTCCTATAATTCACCCCTCCACTTT. This codes for CASSLDSSYNSPLHF.

V gene TRBV7-3 combines with J gene TRBJ2-3; 9 bases are a match to TRBD2. Germline V gene lookup returns CDR1 SGHTA and CDR2 FQGTGA. The CDR3 is 12 amino acids. V dropped 4 bases and J dropped 8; count of bases not matched to a gene: 1. The CDR3 DNA reads as TGTGCCAGCAGCTCGCGGGAGGGTACGCAGTATTTT. Translation gives CASSSREGTQYF.

CDR3 residues: CSVEGDNTGELFF. CDR3 bases: TGCAGCGTTGAGGGGGATAACACCGGGGAGCTGTTTTTT. The chain links TRBV29-1 to TRBJ2-2; D could derive from TRBD1 or TRBD2 (5 bases each). The CDR3 covers 13 residues. Germline V gives CDR1 SQVTM, CDR2 ANQGSEA. The V end was cut by 3 bases, the J end by 2 bases, with 7 bases between.

This sequence joins TRBV21-1 and TRBJ2-5; the tabulated D call, TRBD1, remains unverified against the DNA. TRBV21-1 is described as a pseudogene. CDR3 length: 16 residues. CDR3 DNA: TGTGCCAGCAGCAAAAGGGGAGACAGGGGCTTAGAGACCCAGTACTTC. It specifies CASSKRGDRGLETQYF.